Below are 18 T cell receptor beta chains sequenced from a single sample in a study of T cell responses to AZD1222 COVID-19 vaccine. Libraries were prepared by immunoSEQ multiplex PCR; TCRdb keeps only in-frame clonotypes and omits some of them. The sample contains about 130,000 clones, about nine tenths of which appear only once. The sample consisted of peripheral blood, taken on day 0 of AZD1222 vaccination. The source of these receptors is an adult in good health.

The gene calls are TRBV28 and TRBJ1-2; 7 nucleotides match TRBD1. Trimming took 2 bases from V and 2 from J; bases not matched to a gene: 8. Germline V gene sequence: CDR1 MDHEN, CDR2 SYDVKM. This CDR3 region has 16 residues. CDR3 sequence: CASSLIRQGGNYGYTF. CDR3 sequence (DNA): TGTGCCAGCAGTTTAATCAGGCAGGGGGGAAACTATGGCTACACCTTC.

This clone was recorded only once. This chain joins TRBV11-2 and TRBJ1-6; D remains ambiguous. The CDR3 is made up of 13 amino acids. Germline V lookup: CDR1 SGHAT, CDR2 FQNNGV. The germline V and J ends were trimmed by 5 bases and 9 bases, with 11 bases remaining between them. CDR3 nucleotide sequence: TGTGCCAGCAGCCCCCCGGGATTTTCACCCCTCCACTTT. This sequence encodes CASSPPGFSPLHF.

The chain uses TRBV2 and TRBJ1-6; 9 nucleotides match TRBD1. Germline CDR1 and CDR2: SNHLY and FYNNEI. This CDR3 has 15 residues. V gave up 7 bases and J gave up 7 bases; unmatched junction bases: 8. The CDR3 DNA follows: TGTGCCAGCACTAAGGGGACAGGGATGAATTCACCCCTCCACTTT. It encodes CASTKGTGMNSPLHF.

The chain employs TRBV30 and TRBJ2-5, with a tentative D call TRBD2 (5 bases). Per germline, CDR1 GTSNPN and CDR2 SVGIG (reference sequence). The ends were cut back, 5 bases at V and 0 bases at J, with 10 bases in the middle. The CDR3 sequence is 13 residues long. CDR3 nucleotides: TGTGCCTGGGAAGCGGTTCACCAAGAGACCCAGTACTTC. Residues: CAWEAVHQETQYF.

This chain connects TRBV15 to TRBJ1-1; no clear D. This CDR3 spans 12 amino acids. V shed 4 bases and J shed 0 bases, with 3 bases lying between them. Germline V gene sequence: CDR1 LNHNV, CDR2 YYDKDF (reference sequence). In DNA form, the CDR3 reads TGTGCCACCAGCATAATGAACACTGAAGCTTTCTTT. Protein: CATSIMNTEAFF.

With respect to this clone: The junction differs from germline at one of its ends, possibly a read error. The chain employs TRBV27 and TRBJ2-7; D remains unclear. Germline CDR1 is MNHEY and CDR2 is SMNVEV (reference sequence). The CDR3 spans 9 residues. This CDR3 is CPQPYEQYF. The CDR3 nucleotides read TGCCCCCAACCTTACGAGCAGTACTTC.

The chain couples TRBV5-1 to TRBJ2-2; D ambiguous. CDR1 SGHRS and CDR2 YFSETQ come from the germline V gene. Trimming removed 2 bases from V and 9 bases from J, with 8 bases in between. The CDR3 is 12 residues long. The CDR3 sequence: CASSLGVRELFF. The CDR3 DNA sequence: TGCGCCAGCAGCTTAGGAGTCAGGGAGCTGTTTTTT.

This clone was counted only a few times. V usage is TRBV6-2 or TRBV6-3 and J usage is TRBJ1-6; 7 bases fit TRBD1. The CDR3 is made up of 17 amino acids. Germline loops: CDR1 MNHEY, CDR2 SVGEGT. Unmatched junction bases numbered 17, after V lost 8 bases and J lost 7 bases. In DNA, the CDR3 is TGTGCCAGCCGCCCGGACAGGCTTTCCCCTGCCAATTCACCCCTCCACTTT. Its protein is CASRPDRLSPANSPLHF.

The V call is TRBV6-5, the J call TRBJ2-7; 13 positions agree with TRBD2. This CDR3 spans 14 amino acids. The germline gives CDR1 MNHEY, CDR2 SVGAGI. Germline trimming cut 6 bases from V and 7 bases from J; bases unmatched to any gene: 6. The CDR3 is CASSRTSGGPEQYF. CDR3 nucleotides: TGTGCCAGCAGCAGGACTAGCGGGGGACCAGAGCAGTACTTC.

The chain uses TRBV7-9 and TRBJ2-7; D possibly corresponds to TRBD2 (6 bases). This CDR3 comprises 17 residues. Per the germline V gene, CDR1 is SEHNR and CDR2 is FQNEAQ (reference sequence). V was shortened by 4 bases and J by 2 bases, with 21 bases between the two germline ends. CDR3 amino acids: CASSSADWAGPTYEQYF. The CDR3 DNA reads as TGTGCCAGCAGCTCCGCCGACTGGGCGGGGCCGACCTACGAGCAGTACTTC.

The chain recombines TRBV5-1 with TRBJ2-3; 14 nucleotides agree with TRBD2. This CDR3 is 16 amino acids long. The junction had 5 bases not matched to a gene; V was cut back by 3 bases and J by 5 bases. Per the germline V gene, CDR1 is SGHRS and CDR2 is YFSETQ. The CDR3 protein is CASSSGTSGGLDTQYF. CDR3 DNA sequence: TGCGCCAGCAGCTCAGGGACTAGCGGGGGTTTAGATACGCAGTATTTT.

The DNA for the CDR3 is TGTGCCAGCAGGCAGGGACAATTGAACACTGAAGCTTTCTTT. As protein: CASRQGQLNTEAFF. The rearrangement uses TRBV5-6 and TRBJ1-1, with D maybe TRBD1 (6 bases). The V end lost 5 bases, the J end lost 0 bases, and 11 bases lay between the germline ends. The CDR3 spans 14 residues. The germline gives CDR1 SGHDT, CDR2 YYEEEE.

This rearrangement joins TRBV18 to TRBJ1-5; 7 nucleotides align to TRBD1. Germline V gene sequence: CDR1 KGHSH, CDR2 LQKENI. This CDR3 is 15 amino acids long. V lost 4 bases, J lost 4 bases, and 7 bases stayed unmatched. CDR3 in DNA: TGTGCCAGCTCACAAAACCGGGACAGTAATCAGCCCCAGCATTTT. Protein sequence: CASSQNRDSNQPQHF.

The chain combines TRBV7-7 with TRBJ2-5, with D uncertain. Trimming took off 1 base at V and 2 bases at J, with 5 bases between the two ends. This CDR3 is built from 13 residues. Germline CDR1 and CDR2: SSHAT and FNYEAQ (reference sequence). The CDR3 DNA sequence: TGTGCCAGCAGCTTAGGCAGTCAAGAGACCCAGTACTTC. Translating it yields CASSLGSQETQYF.

The sample holds a few counts of this clone. The gene calls are TRBV28 and TRBJ1-1; TRBD1 agrees at 8 bases. The CDR3 has 16 residues. With V trimmed by 1 base and J by 3 bases, 7 bases remained unmatched. CDR1 MDHEN and CDR2 SYDVKM come from the germline V gene. In DNA form, the CDR3 reads TGTGCCAGCAGTTTATACATGGGACAGGTATACACTGAAGCTTTCTTT. This encodes CASSLYMGQVYTEAFF.

The gene calls are TRBV20-1 and TRBJ2-7; a possible D gene is TRBD1 (5 bases). The CDR3 extends over 11 amino acids. Germline-derived CDR1 and CDR2 are DFQATT and SNEGSKA (reference sequence). V was cut by 6 bases and J by 2 bases, with 8 bases left in between. The CDR3 nucleotides read TGCAGTGCCCCAGGGACCTACGAGCAGTACTTC. It codes for CSAPGTYEQYF.

The chain carries TRBV19 and TRBJ1-2, with TRBD1 identical over 9 bases. The germline CDR1 and CDR2 sequences are LNHDA and SQIVND (reference sequence). V lost 5 bases and J lost 2; bases outside the gene matches: 6. The CDR3 sequence is 15 residues long. CDR3 nucleotide sequence: TGTGCCAGTAGTCCGGGGACAGGGCCGAACTATGGCTACACCTTC. Its translation is CASSPGTGPNYGYTF.

This chain links TRBV5-1 with TRBJ1-4; D remains unclear. V lost 4 bases and J 0 bases, leaving 10 bases between the germline ends. Germline V gene lookup returns CDR1 SGHRS and CDR2 YFSETQ. The CDR3 spans 15 residues. CDR3 sequence (DNA): TGCGCCAGCAGCCCGGGGTCAGCAACTAATGAAAAACTGTTTTTT. It specifies CASSPGSATNEKLFF.